This TCR beta chain was found in a study of T cell clonotyping in hematopoietic cell transplantation. Here immunoSEQ multiplex PCR was the method, and the copy in TCRdb shows in-frame clones only, minus some. The table has around 25,000 clones, around 70% seen once. Noted time point: recipient sample about 28 days before transplant, after cytoreduction. Recipients were bled about 28 days pretransplant and at posttransplant days 30, 100, 180. Turning to this clone: Its antigen remains unidentified.

J was trimmed by 2 bases and V by 0 bases; bases with no gene match: 5. The germline CDR1 and CDR2 sequences are SGHTA and FQGNSA. The CDR3 extends over 16 amino acids. General observations from the study: Few recipient clonotypes overlapped donors; over 97% were de novo at given depth. Recipient TCR diversity dropped after transplant; expanded clonotypes rose from day 30 to 180. Cells were unsorted, so CD4 and CD8 contributions were not separated.

The chain joins TRBV7-2 to TRBJ2-7; TRBD2 aligns across 9 bases. The TCR comes from a man in his fifties with myelodysplastic syndrome. Some clones in this sample may be carry-over from other donors' samples. Sequencing was performed on peripheral blood mononuclear cells, taken before stem cell transplant. The CDR3 loop reads CASSLASTSGAYEQYF. For the CDR3, the DNA is TGTGCCAGCAGCTTAGCCTCGACTAGCGGAGCCTACGAGCAGTACTTC.